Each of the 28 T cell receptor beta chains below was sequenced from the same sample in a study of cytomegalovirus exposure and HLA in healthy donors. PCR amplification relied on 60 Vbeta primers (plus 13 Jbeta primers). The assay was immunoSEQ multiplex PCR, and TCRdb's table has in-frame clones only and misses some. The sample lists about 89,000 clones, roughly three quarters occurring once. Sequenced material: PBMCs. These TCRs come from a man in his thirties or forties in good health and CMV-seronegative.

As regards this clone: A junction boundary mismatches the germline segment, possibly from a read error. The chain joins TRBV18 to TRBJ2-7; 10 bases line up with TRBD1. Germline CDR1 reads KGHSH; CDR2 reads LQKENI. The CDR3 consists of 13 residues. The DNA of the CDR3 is TGTGCCAGCTCACCAAACCATCAGGGACAGGGGCTATTC. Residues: CASSPNHQGQGLF.

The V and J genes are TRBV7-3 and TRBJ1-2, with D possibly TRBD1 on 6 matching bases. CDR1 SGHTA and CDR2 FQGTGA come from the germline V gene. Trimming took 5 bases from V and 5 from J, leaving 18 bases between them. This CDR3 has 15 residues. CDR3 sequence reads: CASSPSGGGFYGYTF. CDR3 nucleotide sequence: TGTGCCAGCAGCCCTTCGGGAGGGGGGTTTTATGGCTACACCTTC.

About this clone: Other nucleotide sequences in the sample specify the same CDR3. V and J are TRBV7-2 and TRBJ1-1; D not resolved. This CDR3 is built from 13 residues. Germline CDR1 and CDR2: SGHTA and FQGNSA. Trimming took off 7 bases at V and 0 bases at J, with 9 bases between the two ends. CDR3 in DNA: TGTGCCAGCATGAGGAGCCTGAACACTGAAGCTTTCTTT. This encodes CASMRSLNTEAFF.

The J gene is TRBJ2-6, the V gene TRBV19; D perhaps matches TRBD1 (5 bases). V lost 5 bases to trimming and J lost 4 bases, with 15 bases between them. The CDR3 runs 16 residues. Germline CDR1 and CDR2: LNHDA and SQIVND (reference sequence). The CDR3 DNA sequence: TGTGCCAGTAGTCCCCAAAACAGGATAGGGGCCAACGTCCTGACTTTC. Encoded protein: CASSPQNRIGANVLTF. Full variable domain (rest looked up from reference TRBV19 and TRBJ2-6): DGGITQSPKYLFRKEGQNVTLSCEQNLNHDAMYWYRQDPGQGLRLIYYSQIVNDFQKGDIAEGYSVSREKKESFPLTVTSAQKNPTAFYLCASSPQNRIGANVLTFGAGSRLTVL.

The CDR3 region has the DNA TGTGCCATCAGTGAAGCAGGGGTATATGGCTACACCTTC. Translated: CAISEAGVYGYTF. This chain links TRBV10-3 with TRBJ1-2; possible D gene TRBD1, 6 bases. The V end was cut by 3 bases, the J end by 5 bases, with 10 bases between. This CDR3 is built from 13 residues. Looked up from germline, CDR1 is ENHRY and CDR2 is SYGVKD.

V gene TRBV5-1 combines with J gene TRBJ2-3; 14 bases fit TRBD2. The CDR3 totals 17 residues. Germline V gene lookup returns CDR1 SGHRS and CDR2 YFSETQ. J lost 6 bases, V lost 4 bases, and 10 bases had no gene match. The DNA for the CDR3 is TGCGCCAGCAGCCTCGGGACTAGCGGGAGTGGGGGGGATACGCAGTATTTT. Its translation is CASSLGTSGSGGDTQYF.

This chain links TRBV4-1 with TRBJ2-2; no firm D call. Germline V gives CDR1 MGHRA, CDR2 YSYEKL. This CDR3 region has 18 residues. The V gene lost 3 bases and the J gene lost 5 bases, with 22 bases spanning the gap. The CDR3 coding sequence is TGCGCCAGCAGCCAGGCGAGAACGGCTATTGGGCTGACCGGGGAGCTGTTTTTT. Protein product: CASSQARTAIGLTGELFF.

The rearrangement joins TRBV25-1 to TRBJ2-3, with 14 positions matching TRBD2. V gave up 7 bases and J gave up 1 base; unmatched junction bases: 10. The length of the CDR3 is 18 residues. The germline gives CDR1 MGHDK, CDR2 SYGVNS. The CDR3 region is CASTTGTSGGYGTDTQYF. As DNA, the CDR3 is TGTGCCAGCACAACCGGGACTAGCGGGGGATATGGCACAGATACGCAGTATTTT. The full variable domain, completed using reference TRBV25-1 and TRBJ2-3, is EADIYQTPRYLVIGTGKKITLECSQTMGHDKMYWYQQDPGMELHLIHYSYGVNSTEKGDLSSESTVSRIRTEHFPLTLESARPSHTSQYLCASTTGTSGGYGTDTQYFGPGTRLTVL.

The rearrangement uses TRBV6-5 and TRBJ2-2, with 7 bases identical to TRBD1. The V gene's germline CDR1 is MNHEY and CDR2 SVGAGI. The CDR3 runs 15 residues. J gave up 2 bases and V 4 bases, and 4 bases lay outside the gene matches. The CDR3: CASSWGQLNTGELFF. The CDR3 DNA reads TGTGCCAGCAGTTGGGGACAGCTAAACACCGGGGAGCTGTTTTTT.

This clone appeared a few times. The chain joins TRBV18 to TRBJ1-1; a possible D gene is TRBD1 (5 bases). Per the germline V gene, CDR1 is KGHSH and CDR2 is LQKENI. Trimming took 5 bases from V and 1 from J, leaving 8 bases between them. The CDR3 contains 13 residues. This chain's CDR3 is CASSSTGNTEAFF. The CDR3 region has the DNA TGTGCCAGCTCATCTACAGGGAACACTGAAGCTTTCTTT.

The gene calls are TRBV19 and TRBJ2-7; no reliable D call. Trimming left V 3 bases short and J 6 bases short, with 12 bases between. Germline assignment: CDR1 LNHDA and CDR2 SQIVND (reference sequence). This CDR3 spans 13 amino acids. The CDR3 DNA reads TGTGCCAGTAGTATCGACGACAACATCGAGCAGTACTTC. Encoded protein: CASSIDDNIEQYF.

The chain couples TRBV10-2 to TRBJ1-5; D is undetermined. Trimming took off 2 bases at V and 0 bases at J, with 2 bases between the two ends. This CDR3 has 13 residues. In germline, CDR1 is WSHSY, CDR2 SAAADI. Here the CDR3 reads CASSERSNQPQHF. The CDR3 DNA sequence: TGCGCCAGCAGTGAGCGTAGCAATCAGCCCCAGCATTTT.

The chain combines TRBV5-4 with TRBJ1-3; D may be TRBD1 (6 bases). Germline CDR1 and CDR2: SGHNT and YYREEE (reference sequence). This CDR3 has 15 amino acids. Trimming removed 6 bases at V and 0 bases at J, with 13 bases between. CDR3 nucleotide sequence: TGTGCCAGCACGCTAGACAGGAGCTCTGGAAACACCATATATTTT. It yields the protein CASTLDRSSGNTIYF.

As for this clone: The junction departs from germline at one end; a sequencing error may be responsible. The CDR3 here is CASSTGQGVTDTQYF. For the CDR3, the DNA is TGTGCTAGCAGCACCGGACAGGGAGTGACAGATACGCAGTATTTT. The chain carries TRBV7-7 and TRBJ2-3, with TRBD1 identical over 8 bases. Germline CDR1 SSHAT, CDR2 FNYEAQ (reference sequence). The CDR3 length is 15 residues.

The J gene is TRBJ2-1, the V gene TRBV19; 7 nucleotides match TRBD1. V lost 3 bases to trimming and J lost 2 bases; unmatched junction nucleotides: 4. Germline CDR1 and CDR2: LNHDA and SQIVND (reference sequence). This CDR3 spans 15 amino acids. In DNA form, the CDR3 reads TGTGCCAGTAGTATCCCACAGGGGACCTACAATGAGCAGTTCTTC. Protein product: CASSIPQGTYNEQFF. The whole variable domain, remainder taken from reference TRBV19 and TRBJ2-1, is DGGITQSPKYLFRKEGQNVTLSCEQNLNHDAMYWYRQDPGQGLRLIYYSQIVNDFQKGDIAEGYSVSREKKESFPLTVTSAQKNPTAFYLCASSIPQGTYNEQFFGPGTRLTVL.

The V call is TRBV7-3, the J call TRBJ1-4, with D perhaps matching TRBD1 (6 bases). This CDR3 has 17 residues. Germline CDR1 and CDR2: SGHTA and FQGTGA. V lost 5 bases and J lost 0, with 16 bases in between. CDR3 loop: CASSPLPHRATNEKLFF. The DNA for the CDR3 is TGTGCCAGCAGCCCCCTCCCCCACAGGGCAACTAATGAAAAACTGTTTTTT.

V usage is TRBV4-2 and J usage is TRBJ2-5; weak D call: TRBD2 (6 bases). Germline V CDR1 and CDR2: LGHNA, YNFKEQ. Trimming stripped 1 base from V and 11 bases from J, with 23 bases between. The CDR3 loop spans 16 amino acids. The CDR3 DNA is TGTGCCAGCAGCCAAGGACGGGACTCCTTATTTTGGGAGCAGTACTTC. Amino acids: CASSQGRDSLFWEQYF.

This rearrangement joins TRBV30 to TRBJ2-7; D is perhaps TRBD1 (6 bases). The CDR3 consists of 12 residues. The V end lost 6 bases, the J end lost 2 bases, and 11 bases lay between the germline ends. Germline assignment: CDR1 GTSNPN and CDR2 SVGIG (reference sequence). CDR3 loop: CACSGQTYEQYF. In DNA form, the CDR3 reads TGTGCCTGTTCGGGACAAACCTACGAGCAGTACTTC.

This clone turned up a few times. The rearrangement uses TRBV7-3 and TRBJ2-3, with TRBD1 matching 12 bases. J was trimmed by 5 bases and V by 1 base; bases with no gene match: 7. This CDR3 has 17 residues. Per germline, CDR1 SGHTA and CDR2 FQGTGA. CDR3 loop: CASSLIAGTGGRDTQYF. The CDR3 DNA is TGTGCCAGCAGCTTAATTGCCGGGACAGGGGGCAGAGATACGCAGTATTTT.

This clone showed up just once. CDR3 DNA: TGTGCCTGGAGTTATCAGGGACAGGGTATCGGCTACACCTTC. This codes for CAWSYQGQGIGYTF. The chain couples TRBV30 to TRBJ1-2; 9 nucleotides match TRBD1. V shed 2 bases, J shed 8 bases, and the junction held 9 bases outside the gene matches. There are 14 residues in the CDR3. Germline lookup yields CDR1 GTSNPN and CDR2 SVGIG (reference sequence). Full variable domain (missing parts from reference TRBV30 and TRBJ1-2): SQTIHQWPATLVQPVGSPLSLECTVEGTSNPNLYWYRQAAGRGLQLLFYSVGIGQISSEVPQNLSASRPQDRQFILSSKKLLLSDSGFYLCAWSYQGQGIGYTFGSGTRLTVV.

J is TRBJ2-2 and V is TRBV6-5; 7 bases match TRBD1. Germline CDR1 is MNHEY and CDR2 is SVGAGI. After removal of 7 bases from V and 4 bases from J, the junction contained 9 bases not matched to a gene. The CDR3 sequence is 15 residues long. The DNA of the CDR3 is TGTGCCAGCATGAGACAGGGCGTAAGCACCGGGGAGCTGTTTTTT. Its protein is CASMRQGVSTGELFF.

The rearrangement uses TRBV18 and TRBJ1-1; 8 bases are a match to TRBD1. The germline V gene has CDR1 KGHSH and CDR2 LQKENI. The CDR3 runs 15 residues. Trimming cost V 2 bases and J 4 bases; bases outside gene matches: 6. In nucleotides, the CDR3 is TGTGCCAGCTCACCAGGACAGGGAGGATCCACTGAAGCTTTCTTT. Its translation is CASSPGQGGSTEAFF.

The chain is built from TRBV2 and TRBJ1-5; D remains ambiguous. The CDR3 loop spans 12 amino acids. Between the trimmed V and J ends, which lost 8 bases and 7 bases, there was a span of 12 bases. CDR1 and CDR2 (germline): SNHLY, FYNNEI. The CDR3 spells CASEGIGQPQHF. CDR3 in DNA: TGTGCCAGCGAGGGCATAGGCCAGCCCCAGCATTTT.

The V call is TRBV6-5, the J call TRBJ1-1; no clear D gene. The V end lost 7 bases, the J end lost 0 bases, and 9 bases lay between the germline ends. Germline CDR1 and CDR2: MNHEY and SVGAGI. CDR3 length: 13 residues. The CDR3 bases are TGTGCCAGCAAAGCGGCTCTGAACACTGAAGCTTTCTTT. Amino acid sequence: CASKAALNTEAFF.

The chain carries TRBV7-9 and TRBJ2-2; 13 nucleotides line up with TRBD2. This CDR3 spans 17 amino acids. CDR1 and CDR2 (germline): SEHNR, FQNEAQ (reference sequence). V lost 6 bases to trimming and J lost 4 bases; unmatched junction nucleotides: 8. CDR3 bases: TGTGCCAGCAGGACACTAGCGGGGGGGCCGGGCACCGGGGAGCTGTTTTTT. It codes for CASRTLAGGPGTGELFF.

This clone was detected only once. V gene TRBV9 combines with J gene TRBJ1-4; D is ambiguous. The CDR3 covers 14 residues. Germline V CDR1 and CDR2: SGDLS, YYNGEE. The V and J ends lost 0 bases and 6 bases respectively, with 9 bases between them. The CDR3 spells CASSVAGSHEKLFF. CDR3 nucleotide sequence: TGTGCCAGCAGCGTAGCGGGGAGTCATGAAAAACTGTTTTTT.

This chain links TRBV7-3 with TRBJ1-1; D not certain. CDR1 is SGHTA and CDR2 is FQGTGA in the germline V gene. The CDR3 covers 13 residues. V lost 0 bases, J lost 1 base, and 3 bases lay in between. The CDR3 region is CASSLTWNTEAFF. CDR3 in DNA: TGTGCCAGCAGCTTAACCTGGAACACTGAAGCTTTCTTT. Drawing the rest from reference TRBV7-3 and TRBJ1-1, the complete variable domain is GAGVSQTPSNKVTEKGKYVELRCDPISGHTALYWYRQSLGQGPEFLIYFQGTGAADDSGLPNDRFFAVRPEGSVSTLKIQRTERGDSAVYLCASSLTWNTEAFFGQGTRLTVV.

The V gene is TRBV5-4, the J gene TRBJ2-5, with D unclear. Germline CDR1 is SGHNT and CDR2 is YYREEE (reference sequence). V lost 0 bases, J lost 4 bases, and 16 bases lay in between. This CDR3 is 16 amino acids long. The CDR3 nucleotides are TGTGCCAGCAGCTTGGCCTCTAGAAATGTTGGAGAGACCCAGTACTTC. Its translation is CASSLASRNVGETQYF.